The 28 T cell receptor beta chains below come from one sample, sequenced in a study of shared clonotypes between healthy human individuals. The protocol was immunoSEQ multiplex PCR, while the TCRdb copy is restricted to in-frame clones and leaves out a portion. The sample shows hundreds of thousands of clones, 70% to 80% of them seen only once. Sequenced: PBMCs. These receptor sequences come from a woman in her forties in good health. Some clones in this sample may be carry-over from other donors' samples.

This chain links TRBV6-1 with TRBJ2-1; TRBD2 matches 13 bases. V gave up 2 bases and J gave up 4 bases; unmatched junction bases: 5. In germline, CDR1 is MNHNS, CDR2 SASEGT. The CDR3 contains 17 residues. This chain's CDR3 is CASSERTSGRTYNEQFF. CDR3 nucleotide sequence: TGTGCCAGCAGTGAAAGGACTAGCGGGAGAACTTACAATGAGCAGTTCTTC.

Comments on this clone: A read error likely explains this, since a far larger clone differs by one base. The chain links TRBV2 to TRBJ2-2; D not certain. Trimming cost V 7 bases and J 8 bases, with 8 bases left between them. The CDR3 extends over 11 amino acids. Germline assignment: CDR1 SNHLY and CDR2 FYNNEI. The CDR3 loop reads CASTPRGELFF. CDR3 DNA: TGTGCCAGCACCCCTCGGGGGGAGCTGTTTTTT.

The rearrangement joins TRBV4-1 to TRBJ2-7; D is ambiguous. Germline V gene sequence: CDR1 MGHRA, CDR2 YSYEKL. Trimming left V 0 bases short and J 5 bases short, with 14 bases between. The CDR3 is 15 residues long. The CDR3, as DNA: TGCGCCAGCAGCCAAGATGCGACTTCCGCGGACGAGCAGTACTTC. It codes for CASSQDATSADEQYF.

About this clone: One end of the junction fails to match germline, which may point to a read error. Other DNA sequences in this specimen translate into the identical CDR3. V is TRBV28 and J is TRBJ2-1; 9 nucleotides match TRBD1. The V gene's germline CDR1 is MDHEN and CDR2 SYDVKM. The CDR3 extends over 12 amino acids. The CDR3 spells CASTGGTGRQFF. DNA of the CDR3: TGCGCCAGCACCGGGGGGACAGGGAGGCAGTTCTTC.

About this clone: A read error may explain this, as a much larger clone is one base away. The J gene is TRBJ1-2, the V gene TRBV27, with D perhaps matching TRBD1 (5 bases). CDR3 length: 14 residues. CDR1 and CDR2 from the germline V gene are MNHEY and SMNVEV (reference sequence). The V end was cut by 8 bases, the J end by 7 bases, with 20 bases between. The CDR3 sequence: CASEGVAPWGGYTF. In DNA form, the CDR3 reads TGTGCCAGCGAAGGGGTGGCGCCGTGGGGTGGCTACACCTTC.

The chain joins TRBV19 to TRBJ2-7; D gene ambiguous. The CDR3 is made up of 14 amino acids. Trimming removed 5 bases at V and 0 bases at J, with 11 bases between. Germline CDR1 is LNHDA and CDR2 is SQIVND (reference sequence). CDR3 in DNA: TGTGCCAGTAGTGAAAGTTCCAGCTCCTACGAGCAGTACTTC. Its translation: CASSESSSSYEQYF.

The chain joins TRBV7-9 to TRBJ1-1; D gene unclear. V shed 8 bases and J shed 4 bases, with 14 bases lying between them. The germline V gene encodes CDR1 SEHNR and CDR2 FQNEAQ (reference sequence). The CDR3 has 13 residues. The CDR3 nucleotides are TGTGCCAGCCTACCGGTGGGTGGCACTGAAGCTTTCTTT. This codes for CASLPVGGTEAFF.

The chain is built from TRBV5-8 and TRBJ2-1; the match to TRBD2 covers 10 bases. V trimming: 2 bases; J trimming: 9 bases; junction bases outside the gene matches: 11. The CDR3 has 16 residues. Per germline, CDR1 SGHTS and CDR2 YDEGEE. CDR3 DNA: TGTGCCAGCAGCTTTTTTAGCGGGAGGATCGGCGTTGAGCAGTTCTTC. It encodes CASSFFSGRIGVEQFF.

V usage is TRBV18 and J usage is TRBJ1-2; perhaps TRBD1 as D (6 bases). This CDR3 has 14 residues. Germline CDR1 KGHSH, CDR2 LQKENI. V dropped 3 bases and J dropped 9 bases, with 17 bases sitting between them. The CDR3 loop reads CASSPGGQAYSYTF. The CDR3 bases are TGTGCCAGCTCACCCGGGGGCCAAGCGTATAGCTACACCTTC. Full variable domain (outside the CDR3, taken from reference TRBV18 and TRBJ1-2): NAGVMQNPRHLVRRRGQEARLRCSPMKGHSHVYWYRQLPEEGLKFMVYLQKENIIDESGMPKERFSAEFPKEGPSILRIQQVVRGDSAAYFCASSPGGQAYSYTFGSGTRLTVV.

CDR3 bases: TGTGCCAGCAGTTTAAGTACAGGGGGGAGAGGCTACACCTTC. Translation: CASSLSTGGRGYTF. V and J are TRBV28 and TRBJ1-2; 8 bases agree with TRBD1. Per germline, CDR1 MDHEN and CDR2 SYDVKM. The length of the CDR3 is 14 residues. With V trimmed by 2 bases and J by 8 bases, 7 bases remained unmatched.

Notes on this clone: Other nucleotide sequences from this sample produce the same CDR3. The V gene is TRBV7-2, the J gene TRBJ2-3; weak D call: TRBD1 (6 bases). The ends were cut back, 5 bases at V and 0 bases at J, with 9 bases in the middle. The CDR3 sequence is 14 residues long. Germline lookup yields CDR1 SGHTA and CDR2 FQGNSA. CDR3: CASSPGQSTDTQYF. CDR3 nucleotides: TGTGCCAGCAGCCCAGGACAGAGCACAGATACGCAGTATTTT. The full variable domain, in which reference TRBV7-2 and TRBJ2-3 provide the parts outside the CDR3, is GAGVSQSPSNKVTEKGKDVELRCDPISGHTALYWYRQSLGQGLEFLIYFQGNSAPDKSGLPSDRFSAERTGGSVSTLTIQRTQQEDSAVYLCASSPGQSTDTQYFGPGTRLTVL.

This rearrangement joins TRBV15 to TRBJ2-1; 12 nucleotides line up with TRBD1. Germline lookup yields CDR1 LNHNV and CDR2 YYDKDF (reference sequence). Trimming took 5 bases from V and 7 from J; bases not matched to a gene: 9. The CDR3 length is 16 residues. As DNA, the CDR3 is TGTGCCACCAGCCCAACCCGGGACAGGGGGCGAAATGAGCAGTTCTTC. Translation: CATSPTRDRGRNEQFF.

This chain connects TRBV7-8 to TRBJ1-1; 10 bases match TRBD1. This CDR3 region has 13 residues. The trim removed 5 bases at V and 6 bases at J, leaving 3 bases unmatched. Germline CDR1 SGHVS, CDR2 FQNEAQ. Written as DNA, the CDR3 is TGTGCCAGCAGCCGTGGACAGGGGGCTGAAGCTTTCTTT. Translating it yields CASSRGQGAEAFF.

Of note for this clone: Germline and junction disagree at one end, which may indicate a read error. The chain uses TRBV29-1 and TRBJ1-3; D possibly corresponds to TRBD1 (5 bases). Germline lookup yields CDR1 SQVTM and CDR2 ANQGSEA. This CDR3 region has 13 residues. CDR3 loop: CSVEGDGGNTIYF. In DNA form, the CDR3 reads TGCAGCGTAGAAGGGGATGGTGGAAACACCATATATTTT.

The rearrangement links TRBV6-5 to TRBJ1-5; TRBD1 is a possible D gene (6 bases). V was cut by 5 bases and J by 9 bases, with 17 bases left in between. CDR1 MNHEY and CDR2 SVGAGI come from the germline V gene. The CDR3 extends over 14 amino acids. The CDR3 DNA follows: TGTGCCAGCAGTGCGATGGACAGTAGACGGCCCCAGCATTTT. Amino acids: CASSAMDSRRPQHF.

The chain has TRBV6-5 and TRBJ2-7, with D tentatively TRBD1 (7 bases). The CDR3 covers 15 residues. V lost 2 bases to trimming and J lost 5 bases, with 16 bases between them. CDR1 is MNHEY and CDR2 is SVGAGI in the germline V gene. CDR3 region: CASSYLGRGAHEQYF. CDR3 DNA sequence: TGTGCCAGCAGTTACCTGGGCAGGGGGGCGCACGAGCAGTACTTC.

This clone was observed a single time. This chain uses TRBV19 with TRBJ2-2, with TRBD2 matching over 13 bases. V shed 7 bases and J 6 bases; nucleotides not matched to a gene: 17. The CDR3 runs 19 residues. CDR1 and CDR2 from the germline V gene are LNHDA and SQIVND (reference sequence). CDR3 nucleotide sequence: TGTGCCAGTATCCCACGAGGACTAGCGGGAGAGCGGTTTCCCGGGGAGCTGTTTTTT. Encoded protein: CASIPRGLAGERFPGELFF.

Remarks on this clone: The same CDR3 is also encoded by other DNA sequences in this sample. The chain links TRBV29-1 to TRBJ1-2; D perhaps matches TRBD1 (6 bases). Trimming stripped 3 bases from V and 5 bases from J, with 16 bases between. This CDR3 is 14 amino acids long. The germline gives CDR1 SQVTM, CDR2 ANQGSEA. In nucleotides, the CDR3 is TGCAGCGTTGAGTTCGTAGGGGGGAATTATGGCTACACCTTC. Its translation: CSVEFVGGNYGYTF.

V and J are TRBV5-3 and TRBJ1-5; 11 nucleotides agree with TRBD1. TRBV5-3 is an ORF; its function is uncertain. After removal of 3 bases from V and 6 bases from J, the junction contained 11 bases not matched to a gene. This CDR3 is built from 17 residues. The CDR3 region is CARSSTRDRGNSQPQHF. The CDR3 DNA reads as TGTGCCAGAAGCTCGACACGGGACAGGGGGAATAGTCAGCCCCAGCATTTT.

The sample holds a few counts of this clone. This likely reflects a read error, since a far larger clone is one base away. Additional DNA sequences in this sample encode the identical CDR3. The CDR3 DNA reads TGTGCCAGCTCACCACCGGGGGGGCAGAACACTGAAGCTTTCTTT. As protein: CASSPPGGQNTEAFF. The V call is TRBV18, the J call TRBJ1-1, with a possible D match to TRBD1 (6 bases). This CDR3 contains 15 residues. The V end was cut by 0 bases, the J end by 1 base, with 9 bases between. CDR1 KGHSH and CDR2 LQKENI come from the germline V gene.

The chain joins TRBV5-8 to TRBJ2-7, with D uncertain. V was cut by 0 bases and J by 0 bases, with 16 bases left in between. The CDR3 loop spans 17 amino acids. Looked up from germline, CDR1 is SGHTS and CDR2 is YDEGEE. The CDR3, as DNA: TGTGCCAGCAGCTTGGTACGTCTTCTACGATTCTCCTACGAGCAGTACTTC. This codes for CASSLVRLLRFSYEQYF.

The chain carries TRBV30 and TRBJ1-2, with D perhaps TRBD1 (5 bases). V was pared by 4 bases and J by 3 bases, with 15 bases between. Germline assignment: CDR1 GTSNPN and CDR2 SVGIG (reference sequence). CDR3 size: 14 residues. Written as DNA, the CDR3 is TGTGCCTGGAAGTGGGCCGGGACTGACTATGGCTACACCTTC. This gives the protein CAWKWAGTDYGYTF.

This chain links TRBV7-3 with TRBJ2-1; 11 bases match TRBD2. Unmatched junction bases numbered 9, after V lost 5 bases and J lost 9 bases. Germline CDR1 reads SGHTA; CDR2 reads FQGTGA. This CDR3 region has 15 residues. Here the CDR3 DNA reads TGTGCCAGCAGCGCACGACTAGCGGGAACGAGTGAGCAGTTCTTC. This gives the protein CASSARLAGTSEQFF.

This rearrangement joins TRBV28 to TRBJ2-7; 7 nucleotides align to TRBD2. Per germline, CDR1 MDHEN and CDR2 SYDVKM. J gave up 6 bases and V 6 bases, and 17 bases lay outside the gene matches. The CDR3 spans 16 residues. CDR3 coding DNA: TGTGCCAGCAGCCCCCCGGGGAGCGGGGTGACCACCGAGCAGTACTTC. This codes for CASSPPGSGVTTEQYF. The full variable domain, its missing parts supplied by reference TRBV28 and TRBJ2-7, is DVKVTQSSRYLVKRTGEKVFLECVQDMDHENMFWYRQDPGLGLRLIYFSYDVKMKEKGDIPEGYSVSREKKERFSLILESASTNQTSMYLCASSPPGSGVTTEQYFGPGTRLTVT.

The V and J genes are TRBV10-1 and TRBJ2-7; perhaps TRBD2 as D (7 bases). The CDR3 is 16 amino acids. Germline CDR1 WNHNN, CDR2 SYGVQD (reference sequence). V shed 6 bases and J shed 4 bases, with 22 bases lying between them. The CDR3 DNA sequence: TGCGCCAGCAGGGGGGGCGGGACTATGTTATTGTACGAGCAGTACTTC. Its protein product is CASRGGGTMLLYEQYF.

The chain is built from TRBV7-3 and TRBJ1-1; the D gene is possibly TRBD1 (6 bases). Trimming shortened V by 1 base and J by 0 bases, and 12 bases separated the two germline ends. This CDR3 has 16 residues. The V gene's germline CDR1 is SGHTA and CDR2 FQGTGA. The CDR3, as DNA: TGTGCCAGCAGCTTAAGCGGGGGGGCCTTGAACACTGAAGCTTTCTTT. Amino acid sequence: CASSLSGGALNTEAFF.

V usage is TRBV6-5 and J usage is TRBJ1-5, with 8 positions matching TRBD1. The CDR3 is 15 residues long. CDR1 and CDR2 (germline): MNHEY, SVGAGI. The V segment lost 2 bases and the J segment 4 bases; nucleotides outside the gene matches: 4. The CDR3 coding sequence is TGTGCCAGCAGTTACGGACAGGGACGAAATCAGCCCCAGCATTTT. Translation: CASSYGQGRNQPQHF.

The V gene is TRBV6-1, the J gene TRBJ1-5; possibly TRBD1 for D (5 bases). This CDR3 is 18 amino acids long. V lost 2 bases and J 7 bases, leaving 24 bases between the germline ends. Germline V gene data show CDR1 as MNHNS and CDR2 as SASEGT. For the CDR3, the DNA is TGTGCCAGCAGTGAATATCCCCTTAGACCCGGGGCACAGCAGCCCCAGCATTTT. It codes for CASSEYPLRPGAQQPQHF.